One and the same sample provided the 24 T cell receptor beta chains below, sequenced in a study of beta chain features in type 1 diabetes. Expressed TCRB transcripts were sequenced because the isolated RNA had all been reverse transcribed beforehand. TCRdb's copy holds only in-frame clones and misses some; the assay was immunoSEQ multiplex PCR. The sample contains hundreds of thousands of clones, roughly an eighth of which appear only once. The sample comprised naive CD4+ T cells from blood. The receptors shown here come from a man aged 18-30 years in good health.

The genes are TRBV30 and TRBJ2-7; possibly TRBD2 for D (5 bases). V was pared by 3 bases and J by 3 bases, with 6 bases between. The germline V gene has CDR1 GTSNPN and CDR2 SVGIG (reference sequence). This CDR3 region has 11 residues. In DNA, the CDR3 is TGTGCCTGGAGCGGGAACTACGAGCAGTACTTC. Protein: CAWSGNYEQYF.

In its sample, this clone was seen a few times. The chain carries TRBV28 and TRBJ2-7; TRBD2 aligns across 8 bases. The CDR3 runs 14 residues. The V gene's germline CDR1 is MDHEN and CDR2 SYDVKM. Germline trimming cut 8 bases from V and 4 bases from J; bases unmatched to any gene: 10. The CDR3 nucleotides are TGTGCCAGCTCTAAGGCGGGGGGCGGGTACGAGCAGTACTTC. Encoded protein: CASSKAGGGYEQYF.

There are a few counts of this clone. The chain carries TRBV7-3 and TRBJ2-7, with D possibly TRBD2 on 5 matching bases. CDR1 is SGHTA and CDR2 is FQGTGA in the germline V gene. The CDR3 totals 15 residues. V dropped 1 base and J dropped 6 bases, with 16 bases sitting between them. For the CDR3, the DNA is TGTGCCAGCAGCTTAAACCCGGGAATGGTGAGCGAGCAGTACTTC. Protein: CASSLNPGMVSEQYF.

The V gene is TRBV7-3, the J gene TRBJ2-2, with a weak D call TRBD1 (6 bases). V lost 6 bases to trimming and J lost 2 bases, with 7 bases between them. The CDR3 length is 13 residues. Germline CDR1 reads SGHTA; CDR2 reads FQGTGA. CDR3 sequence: CASRGGNTGELFF. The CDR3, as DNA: TGTGCCAGCAGAGGGGGAAACACCGGGGAGCTGTTTTTT.

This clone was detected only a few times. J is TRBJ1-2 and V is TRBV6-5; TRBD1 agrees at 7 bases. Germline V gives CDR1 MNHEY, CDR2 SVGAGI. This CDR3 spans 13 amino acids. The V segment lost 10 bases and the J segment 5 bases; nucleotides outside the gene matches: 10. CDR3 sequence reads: CATRTGMGYGYTF. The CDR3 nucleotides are TGTGCCACCCGGACAGGCATGGGGTATGGCTACACCTTC.

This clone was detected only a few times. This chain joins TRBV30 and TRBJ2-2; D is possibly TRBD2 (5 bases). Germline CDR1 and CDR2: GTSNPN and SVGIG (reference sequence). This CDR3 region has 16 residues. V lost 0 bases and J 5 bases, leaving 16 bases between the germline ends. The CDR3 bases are TGTGCCTGGAGTGTACTCTCCGGAGGCGGAACCGGGGAGCTGTTTTTT. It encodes CAWSVLSGGGTGELFF.

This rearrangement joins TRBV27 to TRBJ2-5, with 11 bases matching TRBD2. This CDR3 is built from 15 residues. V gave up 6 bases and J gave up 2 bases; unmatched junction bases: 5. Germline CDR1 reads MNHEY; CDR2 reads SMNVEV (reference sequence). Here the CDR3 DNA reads TGTGCCAGCAGGGTAGCGGGAGGGGGTCAAGAGACCCAGTACTTC. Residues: CASRVAGGGQETQYF.

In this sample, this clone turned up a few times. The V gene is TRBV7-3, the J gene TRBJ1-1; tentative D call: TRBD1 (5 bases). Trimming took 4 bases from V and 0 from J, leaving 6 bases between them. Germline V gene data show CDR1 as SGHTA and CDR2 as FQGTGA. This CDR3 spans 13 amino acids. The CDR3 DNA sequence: TGTGCCAGCAGCTCCAGGGTGAACACTGAAGCTTTCTTT. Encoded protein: CASSSRVNTEAFF.

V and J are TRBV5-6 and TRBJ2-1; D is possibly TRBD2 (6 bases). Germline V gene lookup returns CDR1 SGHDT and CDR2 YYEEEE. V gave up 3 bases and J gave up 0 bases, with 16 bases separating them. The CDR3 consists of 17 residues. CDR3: CASSSLGGGLSYNEQFF. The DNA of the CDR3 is TGTGCCAGCAGCTCACTAGGAGGAGGGCTCTCCTACAATGAGCAGTTCTTC.

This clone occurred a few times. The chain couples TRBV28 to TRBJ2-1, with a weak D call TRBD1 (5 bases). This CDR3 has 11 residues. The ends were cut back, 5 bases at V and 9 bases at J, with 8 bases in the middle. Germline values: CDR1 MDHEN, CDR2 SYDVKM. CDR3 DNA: TGTGCCAGCAGTATTAGGGGTGAGCAGTTCTTC. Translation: CASSIRGEQFF.

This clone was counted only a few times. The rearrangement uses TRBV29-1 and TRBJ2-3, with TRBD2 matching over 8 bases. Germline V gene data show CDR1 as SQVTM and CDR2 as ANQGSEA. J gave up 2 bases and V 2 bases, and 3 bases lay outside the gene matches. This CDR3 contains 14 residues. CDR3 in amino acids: CSVEPSGYTDTQYF. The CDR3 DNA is TGCAGCGTTGAACCTAGCGGGTACACAGATACGCAGTATTTT.

CDR3 amino acids: CASRLQGPGADTQYF. The CDR3 nucleotides read TGTGCCAGTCGTTTACAAGGCCCGGGTGCAGATACGCAGTATTTT. The rearrangement uses TRBV19 and TRBJ2-3; no clear D gene. CDR3 length: 15 residues. Looked up from germline, CDR1 is LNHDA and CDR2 is SQIVND (reference sequence). V was trimmed by 8 bases and J by 4 bases, leaving 19 bases between them.

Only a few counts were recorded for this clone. The CDR3 reads CARRGEFF. CDR3 coding DNA: TGTGCCAGAAGGGGTGAGTTCTTC. The rearrangement uses TRBV6-7 and TRBJ2-1; a possible D gene is TRBD1 (5 bases). TRBV6-7 carries the ORF label, with uncertain function. V was shortened by 9 bases and J by 14 bases, with 8 bases between the two germline ends. CDR3 length: 8 residues.

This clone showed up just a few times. CDR3 amino acids: CASSQPGQYYGYTF. The CDR3 DNA follows: TGTGCCAGCAGTCAGCCGGGACAGTACTATGGCTACACCTTC. The rearrangement uses TRBV28 and TRBJ1-2; 7 bases map to TRBD1. The V gene's germline CDR1 is MDHEN and CDR2 SYDVKM. The CDR3 loop spans 14 amino acids. V was pared by 5 bases and J by 3 bases, with 6 bases of the junction left unmatched.

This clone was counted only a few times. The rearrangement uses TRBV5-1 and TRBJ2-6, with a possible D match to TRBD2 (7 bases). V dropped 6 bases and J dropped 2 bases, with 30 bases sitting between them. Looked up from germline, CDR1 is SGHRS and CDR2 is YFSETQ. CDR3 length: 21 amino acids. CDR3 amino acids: CASKPRLTTLGGAAGANVLTF. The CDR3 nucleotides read TGCGCCAGCAAGCCCCGACTTACGACCTTGGGGGGGGCGGCTGGGGCCAACGTCCTGACTTTC. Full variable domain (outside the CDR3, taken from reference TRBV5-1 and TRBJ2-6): KAGVTQTPRYLIKTRGQQVTLSCSPISGHRSVSWYQQTPGQGLQFLFEYFSETQRNKGNFPGRFSGRQFSNSRSEMNVSTLELGDSALYLCASKPRLTTLGGAAGANVLTFGAGSRLTVL.

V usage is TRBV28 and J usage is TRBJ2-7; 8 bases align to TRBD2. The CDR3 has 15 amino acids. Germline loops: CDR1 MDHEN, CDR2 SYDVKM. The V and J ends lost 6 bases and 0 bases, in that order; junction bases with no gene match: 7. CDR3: CASSLSGISSYEQYF. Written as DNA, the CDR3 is TGTGCCAGCAGCCTTAGCGGGATTAGCTCCTACGAGCAGTACTTC.

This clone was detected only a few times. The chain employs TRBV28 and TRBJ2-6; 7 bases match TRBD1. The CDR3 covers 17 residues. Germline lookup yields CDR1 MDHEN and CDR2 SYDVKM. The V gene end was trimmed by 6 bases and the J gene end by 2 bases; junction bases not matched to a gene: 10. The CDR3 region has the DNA TGTGCCAGCAGGGCTCCGACAGGGTCTCCTGGGGCCAACGTCCTGACTTTC. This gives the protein CASRAPTGSPGANVLTF.

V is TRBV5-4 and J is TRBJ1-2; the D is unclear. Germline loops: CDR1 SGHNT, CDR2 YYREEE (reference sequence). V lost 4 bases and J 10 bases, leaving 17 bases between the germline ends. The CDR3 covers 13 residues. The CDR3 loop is CASSLPQAGDYTF. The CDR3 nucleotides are TGTGCCAGCAGCCTCCCTCAAGCCGGGGACTACACCTTC. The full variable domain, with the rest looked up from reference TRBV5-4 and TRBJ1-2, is ETGVTQSPTHLIKTRGQQVTLRCSSQSGHNTVSWYQQALGQGPQFIFQYYREEENGRGNFPPRFSGLQFPNYSSELNVNALELDDSALYLCASSLPQAGDYTFGSGTRLTVV.

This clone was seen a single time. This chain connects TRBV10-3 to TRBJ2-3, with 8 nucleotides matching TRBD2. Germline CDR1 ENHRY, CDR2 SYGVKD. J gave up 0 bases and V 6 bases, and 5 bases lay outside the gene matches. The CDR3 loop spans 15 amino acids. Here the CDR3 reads CAIRIGGGSTDTQYF. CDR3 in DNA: TGTGCCATCAGGATCGGGGGGGGGAGCACAGATACGCAGTATTTT.

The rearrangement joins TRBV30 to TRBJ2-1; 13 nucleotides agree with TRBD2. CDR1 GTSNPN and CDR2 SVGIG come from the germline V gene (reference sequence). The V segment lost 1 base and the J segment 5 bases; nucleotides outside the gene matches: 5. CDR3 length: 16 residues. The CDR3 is CAWSEPGLAGNNEQFF. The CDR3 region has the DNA TGTGCCTGGAGTGAGCCGGGACTAGCGGGAAACAATGAGCAGTTCTTC.

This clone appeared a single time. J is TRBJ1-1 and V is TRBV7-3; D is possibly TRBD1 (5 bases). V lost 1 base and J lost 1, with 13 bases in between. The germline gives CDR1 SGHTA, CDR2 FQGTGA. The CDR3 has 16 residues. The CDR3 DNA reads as TGTGCCAGCAGCTTAATGGGGGGGTCACGGAACACTGAAGCTTTCTTT. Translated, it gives CASSLMGGSRNTEAFF.

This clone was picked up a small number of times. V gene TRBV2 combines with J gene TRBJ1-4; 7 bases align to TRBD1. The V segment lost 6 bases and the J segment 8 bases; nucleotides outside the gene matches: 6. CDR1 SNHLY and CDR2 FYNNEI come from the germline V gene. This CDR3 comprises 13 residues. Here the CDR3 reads CASRTGVEEKLFF. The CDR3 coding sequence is TGTGCCAGCAGAACAGGGGTAGAGGAAAAACTGTTTTTT.

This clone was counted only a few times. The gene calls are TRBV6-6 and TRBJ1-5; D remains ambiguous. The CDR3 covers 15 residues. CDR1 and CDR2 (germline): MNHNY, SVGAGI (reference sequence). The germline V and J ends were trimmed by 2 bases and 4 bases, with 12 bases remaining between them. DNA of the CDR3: TGTGCCAGCAGTTACGGCCGGGAGATTAATCAGCCCCAGCATTTT. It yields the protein CASSYGREINQPQHF.

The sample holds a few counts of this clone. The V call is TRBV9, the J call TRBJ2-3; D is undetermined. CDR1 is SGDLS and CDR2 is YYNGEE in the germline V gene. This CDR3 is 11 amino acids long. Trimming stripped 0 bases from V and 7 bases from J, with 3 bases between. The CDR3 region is CASSVANTQYF. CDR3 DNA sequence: TGTGCCAGCAGCGTAGCAAATACGCAGTATTTT. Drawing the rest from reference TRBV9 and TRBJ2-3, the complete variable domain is DSGVTQTPKHLITATGQRVTLRCSPRSGDLSVYWYQQSLDQGLQFLIQYYNGEERAKGNILERFSAQQFPDLHSELNLSSLELGDSALYFCASSVANTQYFGPGTRLTVL.